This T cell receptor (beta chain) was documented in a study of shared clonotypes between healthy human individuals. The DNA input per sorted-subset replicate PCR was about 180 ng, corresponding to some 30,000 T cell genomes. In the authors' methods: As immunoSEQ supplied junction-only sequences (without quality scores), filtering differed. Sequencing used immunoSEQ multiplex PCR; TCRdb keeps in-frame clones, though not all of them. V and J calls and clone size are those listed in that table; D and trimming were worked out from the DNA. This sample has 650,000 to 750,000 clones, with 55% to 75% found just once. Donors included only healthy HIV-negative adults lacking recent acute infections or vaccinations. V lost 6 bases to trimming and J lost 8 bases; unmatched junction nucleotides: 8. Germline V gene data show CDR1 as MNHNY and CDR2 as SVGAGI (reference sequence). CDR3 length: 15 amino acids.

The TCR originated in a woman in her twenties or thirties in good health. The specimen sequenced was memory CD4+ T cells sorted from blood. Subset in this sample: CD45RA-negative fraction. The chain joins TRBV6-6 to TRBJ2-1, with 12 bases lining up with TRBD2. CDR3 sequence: CASRGLAGVEYEQFF. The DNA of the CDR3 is TGTGCCAGCAGGGGACTAGCGGGTGTTGAATATGAGCAGTTCTTC.